This paragraph covers one TCR beta chain sequence. In the original processing: Amplification of reference gene primers provided the estimated nucleated cell counts. Sequencing was performed with immunoSEQ multiplex PCR; in TCRdb, only in-frame clones are kept and a portion is missing. The D gene and trimming were derived from the DNA, and the V and J assignments and clone size from that table. The table has about 45,000 clones, roughly 84% seen once. This sample is part of a study of blood T cell repertoires in COVID-19. Study overall: Donors in the United States, Italy and Spain gave samples during acute or convalescent COVID-19. T cells, B-cell-depleted T cells, or PBMCs provided the cDNA or gDNA that served as material.

Germline loops: CDR1 KGHSH, CDR2 LQKENI. J gave up 3 bases and V 2 bases, and 1 base lay outside the gene matches. The CDR3 loop spans 15 amino acids. Sequencing was performed on peripheral blood. This clonotype was obtained from a woman older than 75 with acute or convalescent COVID-19. This chain uses TRBV18 with TRBJ1-2; 12 nucleotides line up with TRBD1. The CDR3 bases are TGTGCCAGCTCACCAGGGACAGGGGGCGACTATGGCTACACCTTC. Translation gives CASSPGTGGDYGYTF.